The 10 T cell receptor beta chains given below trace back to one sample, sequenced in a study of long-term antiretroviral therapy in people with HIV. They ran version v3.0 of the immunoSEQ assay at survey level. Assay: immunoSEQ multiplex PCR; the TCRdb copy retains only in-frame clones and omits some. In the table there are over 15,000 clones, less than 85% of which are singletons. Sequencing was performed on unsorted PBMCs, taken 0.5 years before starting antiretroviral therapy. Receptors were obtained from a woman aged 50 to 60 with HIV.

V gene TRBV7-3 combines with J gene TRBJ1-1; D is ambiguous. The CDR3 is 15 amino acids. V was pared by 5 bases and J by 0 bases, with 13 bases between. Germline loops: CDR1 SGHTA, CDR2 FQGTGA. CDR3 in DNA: TGTGCCAGCAGCCTTCAGTTGGGCCTGAACACTGAAGCTTTCTTT. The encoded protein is CASSLQLGLNTEAFF.

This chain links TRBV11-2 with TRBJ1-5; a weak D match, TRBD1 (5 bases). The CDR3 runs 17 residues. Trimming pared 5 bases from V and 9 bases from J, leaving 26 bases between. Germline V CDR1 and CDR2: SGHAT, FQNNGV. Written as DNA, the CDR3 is TGTGCCAGCAGCAAATCCCGGGCGGGACGCGGGTCTCTGCCCCAGCATTTT. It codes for CASSKSRAGRGSLPQHF.

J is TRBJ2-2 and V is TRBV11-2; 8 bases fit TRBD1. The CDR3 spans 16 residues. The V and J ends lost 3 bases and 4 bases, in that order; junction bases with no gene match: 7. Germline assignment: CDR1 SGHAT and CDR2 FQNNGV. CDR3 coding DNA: TGTGCCAGCAGCTTGGACGGACAGGGCCGCACCGGGGAGCTGTTTTTT. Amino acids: CASSLDGQGRTGELFF.

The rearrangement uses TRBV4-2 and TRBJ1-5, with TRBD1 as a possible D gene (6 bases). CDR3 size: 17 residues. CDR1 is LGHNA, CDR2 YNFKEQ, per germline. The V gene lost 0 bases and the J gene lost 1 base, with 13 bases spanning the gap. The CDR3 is CASSQDRGAGSNQPQHF. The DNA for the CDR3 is TGTGCCAGCAGCCAAGATAGGGGGGCAGGGAGCAATCAGCCCCAGCATTTT.

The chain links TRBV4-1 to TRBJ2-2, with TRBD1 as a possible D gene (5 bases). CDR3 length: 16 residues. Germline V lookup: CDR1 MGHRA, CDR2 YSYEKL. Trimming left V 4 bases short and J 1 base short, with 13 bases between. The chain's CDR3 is CASSLLSGQNTGELFF. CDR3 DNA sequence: TGCGCCAGCAGCCTCCTTTCAGGACAGAACACCGGGGAGCTGTTTTTT.

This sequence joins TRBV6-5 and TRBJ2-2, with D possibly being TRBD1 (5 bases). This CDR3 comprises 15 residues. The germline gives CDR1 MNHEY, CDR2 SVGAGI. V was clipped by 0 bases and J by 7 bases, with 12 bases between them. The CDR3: CASSYSSGFRGELFF. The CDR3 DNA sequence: TGTGCCAGCAGTTACTCTTCAGGGTTCCGCGGGGAGCTGTTTTTT.

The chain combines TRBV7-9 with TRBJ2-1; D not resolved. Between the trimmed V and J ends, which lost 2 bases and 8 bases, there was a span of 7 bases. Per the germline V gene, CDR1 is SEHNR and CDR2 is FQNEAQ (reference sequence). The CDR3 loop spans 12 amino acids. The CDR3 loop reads CASSLNGDEQFF. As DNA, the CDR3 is TGTGCCAGCAGCTTAAACGGAGATGAGCAGTTCTTC.

The CDR3 sequence: CASGGTGNQPQHF. The CDR3 bases are TGTGCCAGCGGGGGGACAGGGAATCAGCCCCAGCATTTT. This chain joins TRBV2 and TRBJ1-5; 9 bases agree with TRBD1. The CDR3 is made up of 13 amino acids. Germline CDR1 and CDR2: SNHLY and FYNNEI. The V and J ends lost 8 bases and 4 bases, in that order; junction bases with no gene match: 3.

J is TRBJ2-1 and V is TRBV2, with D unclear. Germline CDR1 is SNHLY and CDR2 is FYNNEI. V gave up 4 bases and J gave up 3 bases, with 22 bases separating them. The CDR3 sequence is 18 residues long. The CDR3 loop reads CASSGPRIQVGYYNEQFF. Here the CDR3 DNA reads TGTGCCAGCAGTGGCCCGAGAATCCAGGTTGGGTACTACAATGAGCAGTTCTTC. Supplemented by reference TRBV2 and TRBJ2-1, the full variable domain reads EPEVTQTPSHQVTQMGQEVILRCVPISNHLYFYWYRQILGQKVEFLVSFYNNEISEKSEIFDDQFSVERPDGSNFTLKIRSTKLEDSAMYFCASSGPRIQVGYYNEQFFGPGTRLTVL.

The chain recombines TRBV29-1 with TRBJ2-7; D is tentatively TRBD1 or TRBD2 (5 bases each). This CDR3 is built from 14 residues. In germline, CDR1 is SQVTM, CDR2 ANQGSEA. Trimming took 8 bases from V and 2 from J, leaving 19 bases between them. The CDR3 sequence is CSSVGGSPPYEQYF. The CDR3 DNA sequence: TGCAGCTCGGTTGGGGGATCCCCCCCCTACGAGCAGTACTTC.